This passage covers 2 T cell receptor beta chains from one sample sequenced in a study of beta chain features in type 1 diabetes. Their antigens remain unidentified. Expressed TCRB transcripts were sequenced after all isolated RNA was converted to cDNA. Libraries were prepared by immunoSEQ multiplex PCR; TCRdb keeps only in-frame clonotypes and omits some of them. This sample has 640,000 or so clones; around an eighth occur once, and the top ten carry roughly 0.04%. Study observations and caveats: In every one of the four CD4+ subsets, TCRB CDR3s were moderately but significantly shorter in Type 1 diabetes patients.

The sample taken for sequencing was naive CD4+ T cells from blood. The receptors originated from a man between 18 and 29 years old with type 1 diabetes.

This clone was detected a few times. The CDR3 region is CSGGQDYGYTF. The CDR3 DNA follows: TGCAGCGGTGGACAGGACTATGGCTACACCTTC. The V gene is TRBV29-1, the J gene TRBJ1-2; 7 bases are shared with TRBD1. This CDR3 has 11 amino acids. V was clipped by 7 bases and J by 3 bases; unmatched bases: 2. Germline loops: CDR1 SQVTM, CDR2 ANQGSEA. The complete variable domain, with remaining parts taken from reference TRBV29-1 and TRBJ1-2, reads SAVISQKPSRDICQRGTSLTIQCQVDSQVTMMFWYRQQPGQSLTLIATANQGSEATYESGFVIDKFPISRPNLTFSTLTVSNMSPEDSSIYLCSGGQDYGYTFGSGTRLTVV.

The gene calls are TRBV27 and TRBJ1-2; D not certain. The CDR3 covers 13 residues. Germline V gene lookup returns CDR1 MNHEY and CDR2 SMNVEV (reference sequence). Trimming took 5 bases from V and 8 from J, leaving 15 bases between them. The CDR3 sequence is CASSKEGSGGYTF. CDR3 coding DNA: TGTGCCAGCAGTAAGGAGGGCTCGGGAGGCTACACCTTC.